This paragraph reports one T cell receptor beta chain. A COVID-19 case had been met by exposed participants during the 2 weeks before study entry. The sample originates from a study of blood T cell repertoires in COVID-19. Libraries were prepared by immunoSEQ multiplex PCR; TCRdb keeps only in-frame clonotypes and omits some of them. This table holds about 430,000 clones, roughly 90% found once. CDR3 length equals 17 residues. Per germline, CDR1 SGHRS and CDR2 YFSETQ. Trimming took 4 bases from V and 8 from J; bases not matched to a gene: 17. The TCR was taken from a woman aged 18-29 years who had been exposed to COVID-19. Sequencing used PBMCs or T cells enriched from blood (not recorded which). The chain links TRBV5-1 to TRBJ2-1, with 8 bases identical to TRBD1. The CDR3 loop reads CASSLDRGLFIFDEQFF. The CDR3 region has the DNA TGCGCCAGCAGCCTCGACAGGGGTTTATTTATTTTCGATGAGCAGTTCTTC.